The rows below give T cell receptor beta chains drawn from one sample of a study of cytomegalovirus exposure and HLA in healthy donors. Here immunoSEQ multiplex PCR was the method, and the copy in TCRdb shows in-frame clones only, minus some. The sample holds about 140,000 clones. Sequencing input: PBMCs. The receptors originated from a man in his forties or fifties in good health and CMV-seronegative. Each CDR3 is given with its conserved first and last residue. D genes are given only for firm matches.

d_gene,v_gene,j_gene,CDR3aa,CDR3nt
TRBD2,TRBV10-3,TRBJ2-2,CAISGAAGGPGELFF,TGTGCCATCAGTGGGGCAGCGGGGGGGCCCGGGGAGCTGTTTTTT
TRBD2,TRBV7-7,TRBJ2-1,CASSRGLAKNNEQFF,TGTGCCAGCAGCCGAGGACTAGCGAAAAACAATGAGCAGTTCTTC
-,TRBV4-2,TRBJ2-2,CASSQLPGANTGELFF,TGTGCCAGCAGCCAACTCCCGGGAGCGAACACCGGGGAGCTGTTTTTT
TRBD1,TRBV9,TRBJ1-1,CASSVEVARGDTEAFF,TGTGCCAGCAGCGTAGAGGTGGCCAGGGGGGACACTGAAGCTTTCTTT
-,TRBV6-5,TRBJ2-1,CASSVESSYNEQFF,TGTGCCAGCAGCGTGGAGAGCTCCTACAATGAGCAGTTCTTC
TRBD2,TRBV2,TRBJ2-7,CASSLGGYEQYF,TGTGCCAGCAGTCTCGGGGGGTACGAGCAGTACTTC
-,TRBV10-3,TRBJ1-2,CAISERGNYGYTF,TGTGCCATCAGTGAGAGGGGAAACTATGGCTACACCTTC
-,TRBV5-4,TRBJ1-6,CASSSPGSYNSPLHF,TGTGCCAGCAGTTCTCCGGGCTCCTATAATTCACCCCTCCACTTT
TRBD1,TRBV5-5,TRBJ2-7,CASSLDGTAISYEQYF,TGTGCCAGCAGCTTGGATGGGACAGCCATCTCCTACGAGCAGTACTTC
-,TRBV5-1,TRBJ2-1,CASSPGNNEQFF,TGCGCCAGCAGCCCAGGAAACAATGAGCAGTTCTTC
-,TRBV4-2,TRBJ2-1,CASSPWASFYNEQFF,TGTGCCAGCAGCCCGTGGGCTAGCTTTTACAATGAGCAGTTCTTC
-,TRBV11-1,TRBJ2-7,CASSFQQGYEQYF,TGTGCCAGCAGCTTCCAACAGGGTTACGAGCAGTACTTC
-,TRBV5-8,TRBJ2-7,CASPGRALHLSYEQYF,TGTGCCAGCCCTGGCAGGGCCTTACATCTTTCCTACGAGCAGTACTTC
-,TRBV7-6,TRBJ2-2,CASSLADRGRTGELFF,TGTGCCAGCAGCTTAGCAGATAGGGGTCGCACCGGGGAGCTGTTTTTT
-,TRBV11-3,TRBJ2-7,CASSSGSSYEQYF,TGTGCCAGCAGCTCGGGGTCCTCCTACGAGCAGTACTTC
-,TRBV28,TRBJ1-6,CATKGGSSYNSPLHF,TGTGCCACCAAGGGAGGGAGCTCCTATAATTCACCCCTCCACTTT
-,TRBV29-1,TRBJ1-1,CSVRDRRDNTEAFF,TGCAGCGTTCGAGACAGGCGAGACAACACTGAAGCTTTCTTT
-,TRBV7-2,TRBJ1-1,CASSLMAQANTEAFF,TGTGCCAGCAGCTTAATGGCCCAGGCGAACACTGAAGCTTTCTTT
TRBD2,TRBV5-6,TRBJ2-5,CASSSSGGVQETQYF,TGTGCCAGCAGCTCTTCTGGGGGGGTACAAGAGACCCAGTACTTC
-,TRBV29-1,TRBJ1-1,CSVAQTGQNTEAFF,TGCAGCGTCGCACAGACAGGCCAGAACACTGAAGCTTTCTTT
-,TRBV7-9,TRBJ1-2,CASSLVQSFYGYTF,TGTGCCAGCAGCTTGGTACAGTCCTTCTATGGCTACACCTTC
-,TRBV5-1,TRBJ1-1,CASSLVRGATEAFF,TGCGCCAGCAGCTTGGTAAGGGGCGCGACTGAAGCTTTCTTT
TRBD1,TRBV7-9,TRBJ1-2,CASSRSGTDRVWGYTF,TGTGCCAGCAGCAGGTCCGGGACGGACAGGGTCTGGGGCTACACCTTC
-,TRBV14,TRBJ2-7,CASSHGQRSYEQYF,TGTGCCAGCAGCCATGGACAGAGATCCTACGAGCAGTACTTC
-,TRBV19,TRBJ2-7,CASSSVSSYEQYF,TGTGCCAGTAGTTCCGTGAGCTCCTACGAGCAGTACTTC
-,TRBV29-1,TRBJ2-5,CSVGEKGTQYF,TGCAGCGTTGGGGAGAAGGGAACCCAGTACTTC
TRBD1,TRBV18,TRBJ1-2,CASSPFGQGSNYGYTF,TGTGCCAGCTCACCTTTTGGACAGGGGAGTAACTATGGCTACACCTTC
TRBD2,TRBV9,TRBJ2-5,CASSRTGTSSWETQYF,TGTGCCAGCAGCCGGACGGGGACTAGCTCTTGGGAGACCCAGTACTTC
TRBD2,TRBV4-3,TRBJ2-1,CASSQRRGSYNEQFF,TGCGCCAGCAGCCAAAGGCGGGGGAGCTACAATGAGCAGTTCTTC
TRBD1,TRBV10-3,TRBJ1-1,CAIRGGQLNTEAFF,TGTGCCATCAGAGGGGGACAGCTGAACACTGAAGCTTTCTTT
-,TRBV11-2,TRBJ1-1,CASSLTSNTEAFF,TGTGCCAGCAGCCTGACAAGTAACACTGAAGCTTTCTTT
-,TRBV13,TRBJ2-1,CASSLGLGKQFF,TGTGCCAGCAGCTTAGGCCTTGGCAAGCAGTTCTTC
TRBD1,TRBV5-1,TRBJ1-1,CASSLGTGIETEAFF,TGCGCCAGCAGCTTGGGGACAGGGATTGAAACTGAAGCTTTCTTT
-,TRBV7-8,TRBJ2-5,CASSLVGETQYF,TGTGCCAGCAGCTTAGTCGGAGAGACCCAGTACTTC
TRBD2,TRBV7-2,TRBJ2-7,CASSLVSGEYEQYF,TGTGCCAGCAGCTTGGTAAGCGGGGAGTACGAGCAGTACTTC
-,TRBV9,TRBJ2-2,CASSSSGIGELFF,TGTGCCAGCAGCTCCTCGGGGATCGGGGAGCTGTTTTTT
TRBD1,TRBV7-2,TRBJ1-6,CASSWSTGGNSPLHF,TGTGCCAGCAGCTGGTCGACAGGGGGTAATTCACCCCTCCACTTT
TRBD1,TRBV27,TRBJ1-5,CASSTGVQPQHF,TGTGCCAGCAGTACAGGGGTTCAGCCCCAGCATTTT
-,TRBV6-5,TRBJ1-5,CASSYGRRQPQHF,TGTGCCAGCAGTTACGGGAGACGTCAGCCCCAGCATTTT
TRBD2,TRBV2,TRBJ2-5,CASGRGGPGETQYF,TGTGCCAGCGGGCGGGGGGGACCGGGGGAGACCCAGTACTTC
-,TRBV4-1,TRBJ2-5,CASSQRYNYQETQYF,TGCGCCAGCAGCCAGAGGTATAATTACCAAGAGACCCAGTACTTC
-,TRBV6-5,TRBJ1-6,CASSLGRERRAPLHF,TGTGCCAGCTCCCTCGGGCGGGAAAGGAGGGCACCCCTCCACTTT
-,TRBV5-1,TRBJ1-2,CASSLSGDYGYTF,TGCGCCAGCAGCTTGTCGGGGGACTATGGCTACACCTTC
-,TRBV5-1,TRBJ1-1,CASSLAPGYTEAFF,TGCGCCAGCAGCTTGGCTCCGGGGTACACTGAAGCTTTCTTT
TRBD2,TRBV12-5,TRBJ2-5,CASGLGGLGQETQYF,TGTGCTAGTGGTTTAGGGGGACTAGGCCAAGAGACCCAGTACTTC